This TCR beta chain was found in a study of cytomegalovirus exposure and HLA in healthy donors. Whole-study results and caveats: The study labeled 170 or so TCR beta chains cytomegalovirus-associated.

While the first cohort had around 700 subjects, the donors belonged to the separate validation cohort of fewer than 150 subjects. Sequencing used immunoSEQ multiplex PCR; TCRdb keeps in-frame clones, though not all of them. The sample lists about 200,000 clones, 86% seen once, with over 1.1% in the top ten. In the case of this clone: The antigen is undetermined.

The CDR3 runs 14 residues. Germline assignment: CDR1 MNHNY and CDR2 SVGAGI (reference sequence). Unmatched junction bases numbered 13, after V lost 6 bases and J lost 10 bases. The TCR was taken from a woman aged 18-29 years in good health and CMV-seronegative. Sequenced: PBMCs. V gene TRBV6-6 combines with J gene TRBJ1-1; TRBD1 matches at 8 bases. The CDR3 DNA reads as TGTGCCAGCAGGCCACCCGGACAGGGAGGGGCAGCTTTCTTT. It encodes CASRPPGQGGAAFF.